This TCR beta chain was sequenced during a study of blood T cell repertoires in COVID-19. Background on the study: Researchers got acute and convalescent COVID-19 samples from the United States, Italy and Spain. The cDNA or gDNA used as material had been derived from T cells, B-cell-depleted T cells, or PBMCs.

Enrolled during active infection, Seattle patients were then followed longitudinally. Per the original methods: Estimation of nucleated cell counts relied on the amplification of reference gene primers. The assay was immunoSEQ multiplex PCR, and TCRdb's table has in-frame clones only and misses some. V, J and clone size are taken as reported in that table, and D and trimming were inferred from the DNA itself. The sample lists fewer than 200,000 clones; over 80% were seen once. The receptor's source is a woman of 80 years or more with COVID-19, enrolled during active disease. The sequencing input was peripheral blood.

The CDR3 spells CASSLLGGGGTDTQYF. DNA of the CDR3: TGTGCCAGCAGTTTACTGGGGGGAGGAGGGACAGATACGCAGTATTTT. The V and J genes are TRBV28 and TRBJ2-3, with TRBD2 as a possible D gene (6 bases). CDR3 length: 16 amino acids. Germline CDR1 is MDHEN and CDR2 is SYDVKM. With 2 bases removed from V and 3 bases from J, the gap between germline ends came to 15 bases. The variable domain in full, completed from reference TRBV28 and TRBJ2-3, reads DVKVTQSSRYLVKRTGEKVFLECVQDMDHENMFWYRQDPGLGLRLIYFSYDVKMKEKGDIPEGYSVSREKKERFSLILESASTNQTSMYLCASSLLGGGGTDTQYFGPGTRLTVL.